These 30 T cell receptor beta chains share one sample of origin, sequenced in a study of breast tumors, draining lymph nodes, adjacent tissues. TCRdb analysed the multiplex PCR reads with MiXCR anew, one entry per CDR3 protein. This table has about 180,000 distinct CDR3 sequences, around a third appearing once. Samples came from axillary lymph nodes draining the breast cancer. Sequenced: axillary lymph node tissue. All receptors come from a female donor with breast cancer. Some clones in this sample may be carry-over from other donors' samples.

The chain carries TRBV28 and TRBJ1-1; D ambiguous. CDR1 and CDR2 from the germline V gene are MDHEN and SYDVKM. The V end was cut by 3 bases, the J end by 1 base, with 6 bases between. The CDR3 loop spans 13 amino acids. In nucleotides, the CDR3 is TGTGCCAGCAGTTTCTTGGCGAACACTGAAGCTTTCTTT. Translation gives CASSFLANTEAFF.

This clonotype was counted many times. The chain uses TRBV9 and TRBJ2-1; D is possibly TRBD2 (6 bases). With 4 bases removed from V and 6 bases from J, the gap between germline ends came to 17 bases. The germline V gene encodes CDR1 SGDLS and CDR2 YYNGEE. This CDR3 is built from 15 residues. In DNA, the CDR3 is TGTGCCAGCAGCCCTCGCGGAGGGGCCGCCAATGAGCAGTTCTTC. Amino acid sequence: CASSPRGGAANEQFF.

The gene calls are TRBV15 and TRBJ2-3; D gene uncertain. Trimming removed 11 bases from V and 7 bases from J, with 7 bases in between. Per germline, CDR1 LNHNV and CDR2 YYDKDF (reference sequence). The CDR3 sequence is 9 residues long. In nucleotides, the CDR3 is TGTGCCCCTCCTAATACGCAGTATTTT. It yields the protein CAPPNTQYF.

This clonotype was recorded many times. CDR3 amino acids: CASREQGWADTQYF. The CDR3 coding sequence is TGTGCCAGCAGAGAACAGGGCTGGGCAGATACGCAGTATTTT. The rearrangement links TRBV2 to TRBJ2-3; D is possibly TRBD1 (6 bases). Deletions cut 6 bases from V and 4 bases from J, with 14 bases between. The CDR3 totals 14 residues. Germline CDR1 reads SNHLY; CDR2 reads FYNNEI.

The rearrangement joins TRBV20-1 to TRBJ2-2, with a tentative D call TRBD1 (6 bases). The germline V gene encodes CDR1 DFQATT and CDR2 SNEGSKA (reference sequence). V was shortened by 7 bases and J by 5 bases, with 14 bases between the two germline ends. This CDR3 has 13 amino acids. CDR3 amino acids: CSGGSGATGELFF. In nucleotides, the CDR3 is TGCAGTGGCGGATCAGGGGCGACCGGGGAGCTGTTTTTT.

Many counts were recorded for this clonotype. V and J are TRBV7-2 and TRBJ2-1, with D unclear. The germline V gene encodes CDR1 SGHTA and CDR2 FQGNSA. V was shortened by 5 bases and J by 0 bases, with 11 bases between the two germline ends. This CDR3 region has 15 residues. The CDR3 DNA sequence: TGTGCCAGCAGCCGAGATAGCTCCTCCTACAATGAGCAGTTCTTC. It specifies CASSRDSSSYNEQFF.

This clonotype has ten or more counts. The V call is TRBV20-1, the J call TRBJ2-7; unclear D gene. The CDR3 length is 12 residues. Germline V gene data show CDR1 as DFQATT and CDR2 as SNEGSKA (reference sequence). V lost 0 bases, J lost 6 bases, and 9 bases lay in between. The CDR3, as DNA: TGCAGTGCTAGAGACTCCCTTAGCGAGCAGTACTTC. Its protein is CSARDSLSEQYF.

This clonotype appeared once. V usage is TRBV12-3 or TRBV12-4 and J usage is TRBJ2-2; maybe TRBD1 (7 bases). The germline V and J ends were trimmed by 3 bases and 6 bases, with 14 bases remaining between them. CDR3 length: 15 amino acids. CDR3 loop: CASSFRGATAGELFF. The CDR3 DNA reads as TGTGCCAGCAGTTTCAGGGGGGCGACGGCCGGGGAGCTGTTTTTT.

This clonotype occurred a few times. As DNA, the CDR3 is TGTGCCAGCAGCCAAGATAAGGCTATTGCGTTCTTC. Translation: CASSQDKAIAFF. The rearrangement links TRBV3-1 to TRBJ2-1, with D unclear. The CDR3 sequence is 12 residues long. Per germline, CDR1 LGHDT and CDR2 YNNKEL (reference sequence). The V and J ends lost 0 bases and 15 bases respectively, with 12 bases between them.

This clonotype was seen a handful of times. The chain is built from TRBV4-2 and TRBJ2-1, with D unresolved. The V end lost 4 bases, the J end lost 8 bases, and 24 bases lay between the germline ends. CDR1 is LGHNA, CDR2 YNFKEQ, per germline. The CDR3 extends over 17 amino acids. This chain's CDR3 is CASSPLVRRAPGDEQFF. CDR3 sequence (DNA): TGTGCCAGCAGCCCCTTAGTGAGGAGAGCCCCTGGGGATGAGCAGTTCTTC.

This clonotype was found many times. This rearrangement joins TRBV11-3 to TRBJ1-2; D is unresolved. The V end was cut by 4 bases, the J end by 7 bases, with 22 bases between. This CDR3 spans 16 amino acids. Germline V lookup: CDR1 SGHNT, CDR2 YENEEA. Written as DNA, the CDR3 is TGTGCCAGCAGCTCTTCCCCTTTTGGCGGGCGGATTGGCTACACCTTC. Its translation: CASSSSPFGGRIGYTF.

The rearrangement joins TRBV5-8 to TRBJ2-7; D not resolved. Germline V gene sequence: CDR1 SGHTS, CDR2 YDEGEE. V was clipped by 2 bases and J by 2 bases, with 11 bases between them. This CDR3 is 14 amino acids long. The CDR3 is CASSFGLSTYEQYF. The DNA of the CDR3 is TGTGCCAGCAGCTTTGGCCTATCTACCTACGAGCAGTACTTC.

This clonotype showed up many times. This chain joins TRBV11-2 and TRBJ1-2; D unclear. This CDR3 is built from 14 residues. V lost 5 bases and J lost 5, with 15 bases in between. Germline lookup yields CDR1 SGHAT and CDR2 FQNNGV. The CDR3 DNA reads TGTGCCAGCAGCGCCGAGACCTCGACATATGGCTACACCTTC. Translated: CASSAETSTYGYTF.

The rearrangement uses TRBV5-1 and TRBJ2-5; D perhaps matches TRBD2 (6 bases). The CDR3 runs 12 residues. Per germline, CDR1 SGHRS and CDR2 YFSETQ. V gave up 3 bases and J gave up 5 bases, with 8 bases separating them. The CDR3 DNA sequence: TGCGCCAGCAGCTGGGGGGAGGAGACCCAGTACTTC. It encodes CASSWGEETQYF. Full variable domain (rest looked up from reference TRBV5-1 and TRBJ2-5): KAGVTQTPRYLIKTRGQQVTLSCSPISGHRSVSWYQQTPGQGLQFLFEYFSETQRNKGNFPGRFSGRQFSNSRSEMNVSTLELGDSALYLCASSWGEETQYFGPGTRLLVL.

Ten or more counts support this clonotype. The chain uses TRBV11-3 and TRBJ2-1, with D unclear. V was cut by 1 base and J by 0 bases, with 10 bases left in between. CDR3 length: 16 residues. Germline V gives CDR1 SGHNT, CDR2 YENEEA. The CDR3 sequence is CASSLGLRSSYNEQFF. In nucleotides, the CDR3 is TGTGCCAGCAGCTTAGGGTTGCGTAGCTCCTACAATGAGCAGTTCTTC.

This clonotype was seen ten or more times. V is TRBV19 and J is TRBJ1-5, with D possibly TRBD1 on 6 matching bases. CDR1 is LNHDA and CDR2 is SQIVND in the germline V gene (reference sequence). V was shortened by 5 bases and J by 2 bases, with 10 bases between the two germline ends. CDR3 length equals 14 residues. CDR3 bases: TGTGCCAGTAGTTCACAGGGCGGCAATCAGCCCCAGCATTTT. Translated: CASSSQGGNQPQHF. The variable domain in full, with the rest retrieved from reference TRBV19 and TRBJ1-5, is DGGITQSPKYLFRKEGQNVTLSCEQNLNHDAMYWYRQDPGQGLRLIYYSQIVNDFQKGDIAEGYSVSREKKESFPLTVTSAQKNPTAFYLCASSSQGGNQPQHFGDGTRLSIL.

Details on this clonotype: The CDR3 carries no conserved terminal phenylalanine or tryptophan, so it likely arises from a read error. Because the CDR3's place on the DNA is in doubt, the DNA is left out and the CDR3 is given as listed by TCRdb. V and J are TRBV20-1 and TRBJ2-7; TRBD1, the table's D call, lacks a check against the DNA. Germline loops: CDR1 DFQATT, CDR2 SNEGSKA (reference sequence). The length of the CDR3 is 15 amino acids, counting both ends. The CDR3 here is CSARDRGRGGTSSTS.

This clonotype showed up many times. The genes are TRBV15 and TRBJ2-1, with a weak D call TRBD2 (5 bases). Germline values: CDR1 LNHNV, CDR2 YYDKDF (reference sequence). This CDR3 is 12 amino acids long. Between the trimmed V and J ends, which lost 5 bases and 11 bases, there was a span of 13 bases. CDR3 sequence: CATSGGLSKQFF. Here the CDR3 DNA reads TGTGCCACCAGCGGCGGACTTAGCAAGCAGTTCTTC.

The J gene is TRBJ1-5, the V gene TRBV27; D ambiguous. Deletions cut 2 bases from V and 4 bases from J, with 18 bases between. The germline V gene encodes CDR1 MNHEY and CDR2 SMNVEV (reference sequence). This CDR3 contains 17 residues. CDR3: CASSLKRPAQRNQPQHF. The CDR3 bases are TGTGCCAGCAGTTTAAAGAGACCCGCTCAAAGGAATCAGCCCCAGCATTTT.

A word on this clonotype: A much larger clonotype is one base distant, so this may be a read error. Here the CDR3 reads CASRRGRGSSQPQHF. The CDR3, as DNA: TGTGCCAGCAGGCGGGGCAGGGGGAGTAGTCAGCCCCAGCATTTT. The gene calls are TRBV12-3 or TRBV12-4 and TRBJ1-5; 7 bases map to TRBD1. Trimming removed 6 bases from V and 6 bases from J; junction bases left unmatched: 11. The CDR3 runs to 15 residues.

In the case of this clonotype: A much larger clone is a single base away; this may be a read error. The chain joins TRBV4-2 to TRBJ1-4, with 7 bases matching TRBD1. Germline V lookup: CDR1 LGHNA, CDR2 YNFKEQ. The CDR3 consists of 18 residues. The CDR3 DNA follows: TGTGCCCGCAGCCGGATCAGGGGGGGCGAAAGGGGTAATGAAAAACTGTTTTTT. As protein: CARSRIRGGERGNEKLFF.

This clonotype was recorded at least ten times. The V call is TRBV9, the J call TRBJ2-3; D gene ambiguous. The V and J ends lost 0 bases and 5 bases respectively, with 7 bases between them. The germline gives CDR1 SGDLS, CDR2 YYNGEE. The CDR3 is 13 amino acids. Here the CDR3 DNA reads TGTGCCAGCAGCGTAGCACTTGGAGATACGCAGTATTTT. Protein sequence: CASSVALGDTQYF. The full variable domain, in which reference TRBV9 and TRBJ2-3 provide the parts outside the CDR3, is DSGVTQTPKHLITATGQRVTLRCSPRSGDLSVYWYQQSLDQGLQFLIQYYNGEERAKGNILERFSAQQFPDLHSELNLSSLELGDSALYFCASSVALGDTQYFGPGTRLTVL.

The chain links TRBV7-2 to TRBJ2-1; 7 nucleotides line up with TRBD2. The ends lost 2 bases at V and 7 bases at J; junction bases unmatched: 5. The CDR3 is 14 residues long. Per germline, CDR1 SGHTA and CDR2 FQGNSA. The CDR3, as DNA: TGTGCCAGCAGCTTACAGGCGGGAGCAAATGAGCAGTTCTTC. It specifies CASSLQAGANEQFF. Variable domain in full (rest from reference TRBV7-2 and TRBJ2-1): GAGVSQSPSNKVTEKGKDVELRCDPISGHTALYWYRQSLGQGLEFLIYFQGNSAPDKSGLPSDRFSAERTGGSVSTLTIQRTQQEDSAVYLCASSLQAGANEQFFGPGTRLTVL.

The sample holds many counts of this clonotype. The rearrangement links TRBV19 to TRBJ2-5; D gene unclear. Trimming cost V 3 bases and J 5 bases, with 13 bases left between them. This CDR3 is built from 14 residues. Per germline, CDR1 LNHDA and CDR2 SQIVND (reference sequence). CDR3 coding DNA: TGTGCCAGTAGTATCGGTACAGCCCGGGAGACCCAGTACTTC. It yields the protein CASSIGTARETQYF.

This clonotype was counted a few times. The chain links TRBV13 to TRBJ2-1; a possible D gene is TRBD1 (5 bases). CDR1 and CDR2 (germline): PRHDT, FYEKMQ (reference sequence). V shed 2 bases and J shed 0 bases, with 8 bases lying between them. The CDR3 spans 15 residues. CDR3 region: CASSLRQNSYNEQFF. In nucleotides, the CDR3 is TGTGCCAGCAGCTTAAGACAGAACTCCTACAATGAGCAGTTCTTC.

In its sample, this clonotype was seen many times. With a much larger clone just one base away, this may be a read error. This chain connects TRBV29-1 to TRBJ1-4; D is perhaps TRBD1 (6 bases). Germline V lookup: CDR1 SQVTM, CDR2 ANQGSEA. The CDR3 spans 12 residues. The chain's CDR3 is CSIRGANEKLLF. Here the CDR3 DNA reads TGCAGTATAAGGGGGGCTAATGAAAAACTGCTTTTT.

The CDR3 sequence is CASTLSSGNTIYF. In DNA, the CDR3 is TGTGCCAGCACCCTGAGCTCTGGAAACACCATATATTTT. The chain is built from TRBV7-2 and TRBJ1-3; D uncertain. The CDR3 has 13 residues. Trimming cost V 7 bases and J 0 bases, with 7 bases left between them. Germline CDR1 reads SGHTA; CDR2 reads FQGNSA. The full variable domain, its missing parts supplied by reference TRBV7-2 and TRBJ1-3, is GAGVSQSPSNKVTEKGKDVELRCDPISGHTALYWYRQSLGQGLEFLIYFQGNSAPDKSGLPSDRFSAERTGGSVSTLTIQRTQQEDSAVYLCASTLSSGNTIYFGEGSWLTVV.

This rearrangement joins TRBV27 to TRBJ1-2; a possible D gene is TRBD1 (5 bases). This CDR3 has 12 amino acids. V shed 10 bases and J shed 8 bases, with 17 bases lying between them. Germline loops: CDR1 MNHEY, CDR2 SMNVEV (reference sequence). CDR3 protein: CAIRDYHGGYTF. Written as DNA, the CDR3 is TGTGCCATCAGGGACTACCACGGGGGCTACACCTTC.

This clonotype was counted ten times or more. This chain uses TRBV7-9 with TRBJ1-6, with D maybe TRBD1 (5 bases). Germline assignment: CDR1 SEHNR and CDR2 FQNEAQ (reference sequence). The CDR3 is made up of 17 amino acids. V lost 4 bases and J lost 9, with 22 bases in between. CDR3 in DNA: TGTGCCAGCAGCTCCCGGGACGACGGACGATTTGGTTCACCCCTCCACTTT. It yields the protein CASSSRDDGRFGSPLHF.

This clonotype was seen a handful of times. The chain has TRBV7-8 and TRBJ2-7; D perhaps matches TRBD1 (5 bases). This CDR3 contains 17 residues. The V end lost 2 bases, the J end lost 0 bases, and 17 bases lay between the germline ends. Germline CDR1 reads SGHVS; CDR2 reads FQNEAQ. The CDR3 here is CASSLPILRQSSYEQYF. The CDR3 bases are TGTGCCAGCAGCTTACCCATTCTTCGACAGAGCTCCTACGAGCAGTACTTC.